These 23 T cell receptor beta chains share one sample of origin, sequenced in a study of regulatory T cells in long-lasting Graves disease. TCR beta libraries were built with iRepertoire HTBI primers and Arm-PCR of CDR3 regions. In TCRdb, the multiplex PCR reads were re-called with MiXCR into one record per CDR3 protein. The sample lists fewer than 650,000 distinct CDR3 sequences, roughly 16% occurring once. As for time point: newly diagnosed GD, antithyroid drugs for less than 3 months. The TCR library was made from RNA extracted from PBMCs. The data were also submitted as part of a second study, on T cells in Graves' hyperthyroidism and ophthalmopathy.

Sequenced here: peripheral blood mononuclear cells (PBMCs), sampled at new diagnosis, from a patient treated with antithyroid drugs. Receptor source: a woman aged 25 to 39 with Graves disease.

This clonotype has at least ten counts. The chain has TRBV3-1 and TRBJ2-1; a possible D gene is TRBD2 (6 bases). CDR1 and CDR2 (germline): LGHDT, YNNKEL (reference sequence). Trimming stripped 4 bases from V and 9 bases from J, with 10 bases between. The CDR3 has 12 residues. The CDR3 loop reads CASSRAGREQFF. CDR3 nucleotide sequence: TGTGCCAGCAGCCGGGCGGGGCGTGAGCAGTTCTTC.

This clonotype was seen a handful of times. The chain employs TRBV14 and TRBJ1-5, with a weak D call TRBD1 (5 bases). Trimming removed 2 bases at V and 1 base at J, with 6 bases between. Germline assignment: CDR1 SGHDN and CDR2 FVKESK. The CDR3 sequence is 14 residues long. CDR3 region: CASSQKGSNQPQHF. CDR3 DNA sequence: TGTGCCAGCAGCCAAAAGGGGAGCAATCAGCCCCAGCATTTT.

This clonotype has ten or more counts. The chain couples TRBV12-3 or TRBV12-4 to TRBJ2-2; 9 bases fit TRBD1. With 5 bases clipped from V and 7 bases from J, the junction kept 5 bases outside the gene matches. The CDR3 totals 14 residues. The CDR3 is CASSPRDRDGELFF. The CDR3 nucleotides read TGTGCCAGCAGTCCCCGGGACAGGGACGGGGAGCTGTTTTTT.

J is TRBJ1-6 and V is TRBV4-1; no definite D call. CDR3 length: 15 residues. Trimming stripped 4 bases from V and 4 bases from J, with 11 bases between. Germline V CDR1 and CDR2: MGHRA, YSYEKL. DNA of the CDR3: TGCGCCAGCAGCCTACAGAGCCTTTATAATTCACCCCTCCACTTT. The encoded protein is CASSLQSLYNSPLHF.

This clonotype appeared a single time. V gene TRBV7-2 combines with J gene TRBJ1-1; no definite D call. V was clipped by 8 bases and J by 4 bases, with 8 bases between them. Per the germline V gene, CDR1 is SGHTA and CDR2 is FQGNSA. This CDR3 is built from 11 residues. The CDR3 here is CASGVTTEAFF. Written as DNA, the CDR3 is TGTGCCAGCGGCGTGACCACTGAAGCTTTCTTT.

V is TRBV18 and J is TRBJ1-1; 8 bases map to TRBD1. The junction had 13 bases not matched to a gene; V was cut back by 0 bases and J by 10 bases. The CDR3 loop spans 16 amino acids. Germline loops: CDR1 KGHSH, CDR2 LQKENI. DNA of the CDR3: TGTGCCAGCTCACCACCGAATCAACCAGGGGGCATCCGAGCTTTCTTT. Protein: CASSPPNQPGGIRAFF.

This clonotype was seen a single time. The chain links TRBV27 to TRBJ2-7; D might be TRBD2 (6 bases). The CDR3 consists of 14 residues. Germline-derived CDR1 and CDR2 are MNHEY and SMNVEV (reference sequence). V was clipped by 4 bases and J by 4 bases, with 14 bases between them. CDR3 DNA: TGTGCCAGCAGTTCAGGGCGGGAACTTTACGAGCAGTACTTC. Residues: CASSSGRELYEQYF.

A few counts support this clonotype. The chain is built from TRBV3-1 and TRBJ1-5; D call uncertain. Trimming pared 4 bases from V and 4 bases from J, leaving 11 bases between. CDR1 is LGHDT, CDR2 YNNKEL, per germline (reference sequence). The CDR3 consists of 14 residues. The CDR3 nucleotides read TGTGCCAGCAGCCCCGGGGTCCTAAATCAGCCCCAGCATTTT. Translating it yields CASSPGVLNQPQHF.

This clonotype has ten or more counts. The chain links TRBV15 to TRBJ1-1, with TRBD1 identical over 9 bases. V shed 1 base, J shed 11 bases, and the junction held 2 bases outside the gene matches. Germline CDR1 LNHNV, CDR2 YYDKDF (reference sequence). This CDR3 comprises 12 residues. CDR3 amino acids: CATSRGTGEAFF. CDR3 in DNA: TGTGCCACCAGCAGAGGGACAGGGGAGGCTTTCTTT.

The rearrangement links TRBV20-1 to TRBJ1-1; D unclear. V lost 6 bases to trimming and J lost 2 bases, with 37 bases between them. The CDR3 is 21 amino acids. CDR1 DFQATT and CDR2 SNEGSKA come from the germline V gene (reference sequence). The CDR3 DNA reads TGCAGTGCCCCGACAAAGCGGTCGGGTTGGAGGAGGAGAACAGACAACACTGAAGCTTTCTTT. Translation gives CSAPTKRSGWRRRTDNTEAFF.

The rearrangement links TRBV10-3 to TRBJ2-5; the D is unclear. The germline V gene encodes CDR1 ENHRY and CDR2 SYGVKD. V lost 5 bases to trimming and J lost 4 bases, with 14 bases between them. This CDR3 has 14 amino acids. The CDR3 DNA reads TGTGCCATCAGTTCTAGAGGTCCGGCAGAGACCCAGTACTTC. The encoded protein is CAISSRGPAETQYF.

There are many counts of this clonotype. The chain uses TRBV11-3 and TRBJ1-1, with D unclear. The V gene lost 1 base and the J gene lost 5 bases, with 8 bases spanning the gap. The germline CDR1 and CDR2 sequences are SGHNT and YENEEA. CDR3 length: 13 residues. CDR3 in DNA: TGTGCCAGCAGCTTAGGAAGAGGTACTGAAGCTTTCTTT. It codes for CASSLGRGTEAFF.

This clonotype appeared many times. The chain is built from TRBV7-8 and TRBJ2-7; tentatively, D is TRBD2 (5 bases). CDR1 is SGHVS, CDR2 FQNEAQ, per germline. With 1 base removed from V and 3 bases from J, the gap between germline ends came to 13 bases. CDR3 length: 15 amino acids. This CDR3 is CASSLERGHDYEQYF. CDR3 sequence (DNA): TGTGCCAGCAGCTTAGAGCGCGGGCATGACTACGAGCAGTACTTC.

This clonotype came up a few times. CDR3 coding DNA: TGTGCCAGCGCGAAACGGACAGGGGGGGAGACCCAGTACTTC. Translated: CASAKRTGGETQYF. The chain is built from TRBV19 and TRBJ2-5, with TRBD1 matching 10 bases. V lost 9 bases to trimming and J lost 5 bases; unmatched junction nucleotides: 9. The CDR3 has 14 amino acids. The germline V gene encodes CDR1 LNHDA and CDR2 SQIVND (reference sequence).

This clonotype was picked up a small number of times. V is TRBV9 and J is TRBJ2-1; 9 bases fit TRBD2. V shed 1 base, J shed 10 bases, and the junction held 6 bases outside the gene matches. This CDR3 contains 14 residues. Germline CDR1 is SGDLS and CDR2 is YYNGEE. CDR3 nucleotides: TGTGCCAGCAGCGTAAGACTAGCGGTGGGCGAGCAGTTCTTC. Translated: CASSVRLAVGEQFF.

This clonotype occurred many times. The chain has TRBV28 and TRBJ1-1; D unclear. Per germline, CDR1 MDHEN and CDR2 SYDVKM. V lost 1 base to trimming and J lost 5 bases, with 11 bases between them. This CDR3 has 14 residues. CDR3 loop: CASSLSLLGTEAFF. The DNA for the CDR3 is TGTGCCAGCAGTTTATCGTTGCTGGGTACTGAAGCTTTCTTT.

This clonotype was seen many times. The rearrangement links TRBV24-1 to TRBJ2-3; D is perhaps TRBD1 (6 bases). There are 15 residues in the CDR3. Trimming took 2 bases from V and 4 from J, leaving 12 bases between them. The germline V gene has CDR1 KGHDR and CDR2 SFDVKD. The CDR3 sequence is CATSDSAGVPDTQYF. CDR3 coding DNA: TGTGCCACCAGTGATTCGGCAGGGGTTCCAGATACGCAGTATTTT.

The rearrangement uses TRBV11-3 and TRBJ2-7; D is unresolved. The germline gives CDR1 SGHNT, CDR2 YENEEA. Trimming left V 5 bases short and J 3 bases short, with 14 bases between. There are 14 residues in the CDR3. The CDR3 DNA is TGTGCCAGCAGCAAAGACCGCAATAGCTACGAGCAGTACTTC. It codes for CASSKDRNSYEQYF.

This clonotype showed up just a few times. The CDR3 nucleotides read TGCGCCAGCACCTCCGACGTGTGGTGGGGGGAGCAGTACTTC. Residues: CASTSDVWWGEQYF. This rearrangement joins TRBV5-1 to TRBJ2-7; either TRBD1 or TRBD2 may fit D (5 bases each). CDR1 is SGHRS, CDR2 YFSETQ, per germline. Trimming pared 6 bases from V and 7 bases from J, leaving 20 bases between. CDR3 length: 14 residues.

This clonotype showed up many times. The chain links TRBV28 to TRBJ2-1; 13 bases are shared with TRBD2. V trimming: 7 bases; J trimming: 4 bases; junction bases outside the gene matches: 7. CDR3 size: 16 residues. Germline loops: CDR1 MDHEN, CDR2 SYDVKM. CDR3 nucleotide sequence: TGTGCCAGCAACGAGACTAGCGGGAGGCAATACAATGAGCAGTTCTTC. Translating gives CASNETSGRQYNEQFF.

The chain couples TRBV7-9 to TRBJ1-2; D may be TRBD1 (6 bases). The length of the CDR3 is 17 residues. Germline CDR1 reads SEHNR; CDR2 reads FQNEAQ (reference sequence). V lost 3 bases and J 8 bases, leaving 25 bases between the germline ends. In DNA, the CDR3 is TGTGCCAGCAGCTTGCGCCTACGACAGGCTAGTTCCGACGGCTACACCTTC. Protein: CASSLRLRQASSDGYTF. The complete variable domain, with remaining parts taken from reference TRBV7-9 and TRBJ1-2, reads DTGVSQNPRHKITKRGQNVTFRCDPISEHNRLYWYRQTLGQGPEFLTYFQNEAQLEKSRLLSDRFSAERPKGSFSTLEIQRTEQGDSAMYLCASSLRLRQASSDGYTFGSGTRLTVV.

In this sample, this clonotype turned up many times. J is TRBJ1-1 and V is TRBV28; D possibly corresponds to TRBD1 (5 bases). This CDR3 spans 15 amino acids. The V gene lost 3 bases and the J gene lost 2 bases, with 13 bases spanning the gap. The germline V gene has CDR1 MDHEN and CDR2 SYDVKM. CDR3 amino acids: CASSFRGTSNTEAFF. CDR3 coding DNA: TGTGCCAGCAGTTTCCGGGGGACCTCAAACACTGAAGCTTTCTTT.

The rearrangement joins TRBV19 to TRBJ2-5, with D unclear. Looked up from germline, CDR1 is LNHDA and CDR2 is SQIVND (reference sequence). V lost 4 bases and J 5 bases, leaving 14 bases between the germline ends. This CDR3 contains 14 residues. DNA of the CDR3: TGTGCCAGTAGTAGTCCTGACCGGAGTGAGACCCAGTACTTC. Amino acids: CASSSPDRSETQYF.